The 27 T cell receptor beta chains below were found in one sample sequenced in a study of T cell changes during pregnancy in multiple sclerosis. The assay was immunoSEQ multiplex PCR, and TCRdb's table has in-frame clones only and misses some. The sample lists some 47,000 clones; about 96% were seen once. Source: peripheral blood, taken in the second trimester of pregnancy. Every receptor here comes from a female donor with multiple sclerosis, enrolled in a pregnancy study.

The CDR3 DNA is TGCAGCGTTCGTGACAGTGAGCAGTTCTTC. Amino acids: CSVRDSEQFF. The chain combines TRBV29-1 with TRBJ2-1; possible D gene TRBD1, 5 bases. CDR1 is SQVTM, CDR2 ANQGSEA, per germline. The ends were cut back, 5 bases at V and 9 bases at J, with 8 bases in the middle. The CDR3 length is 10 residues.

As DNA, the CDR3 is TGCGCCAGCAGCCAAGAGGGGCCCAAAAACATTCAGTACTTC. It specifies CASSQEGPKNIQYF. The chain has TRBV4-1 and TRBJ2-4; possibly TRBD1 for D (5 bases). Per the germline V gene, CDR1 is MGHRA and CDR2 is YSYEKL. The CDR3 totals 14 residues. The V gene lost 0 bases and the J gene lost 2 bases, with 5 bases spanning the gap.

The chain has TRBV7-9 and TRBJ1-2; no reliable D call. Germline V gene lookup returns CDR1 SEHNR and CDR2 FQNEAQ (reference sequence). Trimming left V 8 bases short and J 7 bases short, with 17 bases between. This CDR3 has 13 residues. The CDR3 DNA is TGTGCCAGCGGCACTTACGGGGAGAGTGGCTACACCTTC. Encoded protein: CASGTYGESGYTF.

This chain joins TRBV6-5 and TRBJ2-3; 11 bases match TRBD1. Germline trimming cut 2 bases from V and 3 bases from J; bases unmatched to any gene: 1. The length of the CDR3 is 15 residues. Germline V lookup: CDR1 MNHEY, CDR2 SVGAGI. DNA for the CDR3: TGTGCCAGCAGTTACGGACAGGGGGCTACAGATACGCAGTATTTT. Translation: CASSYGQGATDTQYF.

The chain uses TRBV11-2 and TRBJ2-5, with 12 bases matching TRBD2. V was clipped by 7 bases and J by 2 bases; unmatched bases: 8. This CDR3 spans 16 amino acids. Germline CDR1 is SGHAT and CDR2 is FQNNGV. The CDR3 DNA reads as TGTGCCAGCACTATCGGACTAGCGGGGCTTCAAGAGACCCAGTACTTC. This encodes CASTIGLAGLQETQYF.

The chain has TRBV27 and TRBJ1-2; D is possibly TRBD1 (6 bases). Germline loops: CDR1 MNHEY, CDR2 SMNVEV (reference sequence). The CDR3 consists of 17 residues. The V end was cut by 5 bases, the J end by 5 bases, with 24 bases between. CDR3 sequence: CASSPRGGGTGKYGYTF. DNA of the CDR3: TGTGCCAGCAGTCCCCGCGGCGGAGGTACAGGGAAGTATGGCTACACCTTC.

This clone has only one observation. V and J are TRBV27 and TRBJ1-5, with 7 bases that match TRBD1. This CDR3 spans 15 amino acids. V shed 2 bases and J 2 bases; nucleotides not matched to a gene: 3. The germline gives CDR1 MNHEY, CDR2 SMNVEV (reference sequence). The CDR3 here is CASSLGTGGNQPQHF. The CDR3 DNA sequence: TGTGCCAGCAGTTTAGGTACAGGGGGCAATCAGCCCCAGCATTTT.

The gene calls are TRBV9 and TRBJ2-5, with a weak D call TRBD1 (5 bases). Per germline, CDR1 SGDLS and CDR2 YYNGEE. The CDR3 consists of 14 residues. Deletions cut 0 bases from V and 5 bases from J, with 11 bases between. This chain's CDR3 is CASSVESGLETQYF. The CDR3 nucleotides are TGTGCCAGCAGCGTAGAGTCAGGGTTGGAGACCCAGTACTTC.

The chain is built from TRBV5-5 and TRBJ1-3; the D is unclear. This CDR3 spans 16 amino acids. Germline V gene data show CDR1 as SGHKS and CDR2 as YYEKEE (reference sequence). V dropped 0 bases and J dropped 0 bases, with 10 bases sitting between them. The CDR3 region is CASSLGHTISGNTIYF. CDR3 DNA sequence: TGTGCCAGCAGCTTGGGACATACAATCTCTGGAAACACCATATATTTT.

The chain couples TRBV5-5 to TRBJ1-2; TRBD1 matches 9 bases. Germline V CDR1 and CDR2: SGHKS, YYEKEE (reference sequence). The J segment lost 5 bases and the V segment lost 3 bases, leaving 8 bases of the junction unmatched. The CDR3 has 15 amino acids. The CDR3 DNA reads TGTGCCAGCAGCTCTCCCGGGACAGGGTATTATGGCTACACCTTC. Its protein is CASSSPGTGYYGYTF.

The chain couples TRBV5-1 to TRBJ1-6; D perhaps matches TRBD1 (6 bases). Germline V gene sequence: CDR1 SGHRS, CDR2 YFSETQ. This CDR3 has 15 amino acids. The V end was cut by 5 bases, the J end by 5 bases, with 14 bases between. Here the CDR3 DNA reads TGCGCCAGCAGAATTCGGGGACAAGATAATTCACCCCTCCACTTT. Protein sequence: CASRIRGQDNSPLHF.

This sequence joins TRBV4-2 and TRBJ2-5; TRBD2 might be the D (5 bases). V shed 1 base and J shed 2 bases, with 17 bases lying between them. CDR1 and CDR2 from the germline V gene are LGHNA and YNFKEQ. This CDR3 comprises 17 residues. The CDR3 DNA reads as TGTGCCAGCAGCCAAGCCCCCCGGGGATTCCGACAAGAGACCCAGTACTTC. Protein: CASSQAPRGFRQETQYF.

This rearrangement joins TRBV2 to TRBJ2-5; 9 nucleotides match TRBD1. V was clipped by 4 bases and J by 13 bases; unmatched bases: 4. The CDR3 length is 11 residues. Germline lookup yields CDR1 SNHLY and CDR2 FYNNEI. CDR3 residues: CASSGGQGLYF. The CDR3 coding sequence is TGTGCCAGCAGTGGTGGACAGGGGTTGTACTTC.

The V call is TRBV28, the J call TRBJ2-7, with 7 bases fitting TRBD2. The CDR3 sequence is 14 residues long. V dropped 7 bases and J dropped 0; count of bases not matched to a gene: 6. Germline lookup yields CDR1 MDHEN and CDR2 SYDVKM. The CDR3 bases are TGTGCCAGCACCCTCGGGGGGTTCTCCTACGAGCAGTACTTC. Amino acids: CASTLGGFSYEQYF.

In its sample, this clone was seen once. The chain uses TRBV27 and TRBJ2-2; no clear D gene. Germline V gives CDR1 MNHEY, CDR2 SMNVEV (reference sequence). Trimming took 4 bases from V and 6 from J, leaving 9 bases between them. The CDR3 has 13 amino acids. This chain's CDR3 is CASSSLAPGELFF. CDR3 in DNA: TGTGCCAGCAGTTCATTAGCCCCCGGGGAGCTGTTTTTT.

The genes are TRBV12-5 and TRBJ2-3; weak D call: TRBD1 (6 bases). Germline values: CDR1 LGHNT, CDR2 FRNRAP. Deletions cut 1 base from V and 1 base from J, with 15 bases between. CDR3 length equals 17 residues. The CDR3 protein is CASGLGQVPLGTDTQYF. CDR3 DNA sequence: TGTGCTAGTGGTTTGGGACAGGTCCCGTTAGGCACAGATACGCAGTATTTT. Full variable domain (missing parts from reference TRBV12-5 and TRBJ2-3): DARVTQTPRHKVTEMGQEVTMRCQPILGHNTVFWYRQTMMQGLELLAYFRNRAPLDDSGMPKDRFSAEMPDATLATLKIQPSEPRDSAVYFCASGLGQVPLGTDTQYFGPGTRLTVL.

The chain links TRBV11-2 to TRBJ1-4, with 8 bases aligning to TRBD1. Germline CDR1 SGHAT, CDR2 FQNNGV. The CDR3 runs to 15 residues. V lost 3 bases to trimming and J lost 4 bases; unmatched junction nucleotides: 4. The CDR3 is CASSLTGAFNEKLFF. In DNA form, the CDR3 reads TGTGCCAGCAGCTTGACAGGGGCTTTTAATGAAAAACTGTTTTTT.

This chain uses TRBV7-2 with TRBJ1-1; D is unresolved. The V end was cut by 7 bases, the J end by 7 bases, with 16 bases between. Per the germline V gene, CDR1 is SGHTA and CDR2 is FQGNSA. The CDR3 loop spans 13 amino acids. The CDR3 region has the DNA TGTGCCAGCACCGTCCAACGGCGGGGTGAAGCTTTCTTT. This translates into CASTVQRRGEAFF.

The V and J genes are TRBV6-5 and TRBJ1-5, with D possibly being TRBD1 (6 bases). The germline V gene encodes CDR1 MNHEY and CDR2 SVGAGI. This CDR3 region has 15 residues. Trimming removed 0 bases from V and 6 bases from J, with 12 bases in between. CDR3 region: CASSYSGQTGQPQHF. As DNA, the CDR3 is TGTGCCAGCAGTTACTCGGGGCAGACAGGTCAGCCCCAGCATTTT.

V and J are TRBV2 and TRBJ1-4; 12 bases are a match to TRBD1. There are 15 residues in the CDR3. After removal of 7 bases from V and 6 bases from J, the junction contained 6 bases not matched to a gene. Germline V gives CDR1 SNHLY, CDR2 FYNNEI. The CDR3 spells CASIRDRGRDEKLFF. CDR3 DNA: TGTGCCAGCATAAGGGACAGGGGGCGAGATGAAAAACTGTTTTTT.

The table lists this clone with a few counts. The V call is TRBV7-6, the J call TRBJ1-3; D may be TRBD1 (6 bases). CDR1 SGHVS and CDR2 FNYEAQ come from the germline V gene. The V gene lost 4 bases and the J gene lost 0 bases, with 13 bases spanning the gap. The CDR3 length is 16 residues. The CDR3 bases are TGTGCCAGCAGCTCACAGGGTCTTTCCTCTGGAAACACCATATATTTT. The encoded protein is CASSSQGLSSGNTIYF.

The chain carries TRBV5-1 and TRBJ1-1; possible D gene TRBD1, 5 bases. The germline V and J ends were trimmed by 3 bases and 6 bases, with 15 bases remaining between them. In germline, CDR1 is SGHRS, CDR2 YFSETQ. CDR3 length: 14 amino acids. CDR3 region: CASSSKEGTAEAFF. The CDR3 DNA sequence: TGCGCCAGCAGCTCTAAGGAGGGGACCGCTGAAGCTTTCTTT.

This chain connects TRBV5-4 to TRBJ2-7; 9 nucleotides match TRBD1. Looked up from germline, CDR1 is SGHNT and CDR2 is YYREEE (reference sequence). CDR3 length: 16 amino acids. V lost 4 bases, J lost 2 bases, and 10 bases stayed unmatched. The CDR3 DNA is TGTGCCAGCAGCAAGGACAGGGGTCCTCTTACCTACGAGCAGTACTTC. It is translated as CASSKDRGPLTYEQYF.

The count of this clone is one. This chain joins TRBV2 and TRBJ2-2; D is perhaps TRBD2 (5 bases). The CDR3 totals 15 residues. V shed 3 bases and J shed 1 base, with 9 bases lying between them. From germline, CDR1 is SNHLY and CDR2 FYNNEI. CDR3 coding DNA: TGTGCCAGCAGTGATGTCCGGGGGAACACCGGGGAGCTGTTTTTT. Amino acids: CASSDVRGNTGELFF.

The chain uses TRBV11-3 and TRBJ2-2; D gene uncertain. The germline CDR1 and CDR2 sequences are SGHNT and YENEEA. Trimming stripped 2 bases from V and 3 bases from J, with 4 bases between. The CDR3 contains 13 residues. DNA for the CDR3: TGTGCCAGCAGCTTATCCTACACCGGGGAGCTGTTTTTT. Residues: CASSLSYTGELFF.

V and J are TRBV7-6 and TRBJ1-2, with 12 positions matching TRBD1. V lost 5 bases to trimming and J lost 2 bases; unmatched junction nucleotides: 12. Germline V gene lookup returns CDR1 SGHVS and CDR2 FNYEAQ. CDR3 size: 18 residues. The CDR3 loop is CASSPKGQGAKFNYGYTF. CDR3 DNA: TGTGCCAGCAGCCCTAAGGGACAGGGGGCAAAGTTCAACTATGGCTACACCTTC.

The DNA of the CDR3 is TGCGCCAGCAGCCAGGGAGGATCTCCCTATGGCTACACCTTC. Protein product: CASSQGGSPYGYTF. The V call is TRBV4-3, the J call TRBJ1-2; D is unclear. V lost 3 bases, J lost 4 bases, and 12 bases lay in between. The V gene's germline CDR1 is LGHNA and CDR2 YSLEER. The CDR3 totals 14 residues.